This T cell receptor (beta chain) stems from a study of T cells after yellow fever vaccination. Study findings and constraints: Most clones from primary vaccination were detected again post-booster (roughly 96% CD4, roughly 85% CD8).

This clonotype was observed a handful of times. Its target is unknown. TCRdb reprocessed the 5' RACE reads with MiXCR, giving one entry per CDR3 protein. This sample carries 300,000 or so distinct CDR3 sequences, under 15% of them seen once, and the ten largest clones take 0.4% to 0.55%. Trimming left V 5 bases short and J 1 base short, with 15 bases between. CDR1 and CDR2 from the germline V gene are SGHTA and FQGNSA. There are 15 residues in the CDR3. Specimen: CD4+ T cells sorted from PBMCs, collected 45 days after the yellow fever booster vaccination. The source of this sequence is a man aged 25-45 years who received the YFV17D yellow fever vaccine. The chain carries TRBV7-2 and TRBJ2-7; a weak D match, TRBD2 (6 bases). The CDR3 region is CASSLSGTQSYEQYF. In DNA, the CDR3 is TGTGCCAGCAGCCTTTCTGGGACTCAATCCTACGAGCAGTACTTC.